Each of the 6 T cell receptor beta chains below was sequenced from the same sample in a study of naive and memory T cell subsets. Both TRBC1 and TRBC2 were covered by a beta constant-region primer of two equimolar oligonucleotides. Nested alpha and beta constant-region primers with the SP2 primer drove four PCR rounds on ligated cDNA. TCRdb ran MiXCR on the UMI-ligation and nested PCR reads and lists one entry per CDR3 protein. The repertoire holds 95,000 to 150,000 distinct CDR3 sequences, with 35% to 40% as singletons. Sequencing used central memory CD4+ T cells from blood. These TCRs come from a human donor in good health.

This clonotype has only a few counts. CDR3 sequence reads: CASSQTRYSHLYGYTF. CDR3 bases: TGTGCCAGCAGCCAAACCCGGTACTCTCACCTCTATGGCTACACCTTC. This chain links TRBV14 with TRBJ1-2; D remains ambiguous. This CDR3 spans 16 amino acids. CDR1 is SGHDN, CDR2 FVKESK, per germline. Deletions cut 2 bases from V and 4 bases from J, with 17 bases between.

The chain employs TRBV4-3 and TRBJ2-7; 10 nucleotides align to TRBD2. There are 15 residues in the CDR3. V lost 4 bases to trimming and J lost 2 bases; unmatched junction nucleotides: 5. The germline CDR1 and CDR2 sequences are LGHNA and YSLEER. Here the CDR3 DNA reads TGCGCCAGCAGCCTCAAGCGGGAGGGAACCTACGAGCAGTACTTC. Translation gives CASSLKREGTYEQYF.

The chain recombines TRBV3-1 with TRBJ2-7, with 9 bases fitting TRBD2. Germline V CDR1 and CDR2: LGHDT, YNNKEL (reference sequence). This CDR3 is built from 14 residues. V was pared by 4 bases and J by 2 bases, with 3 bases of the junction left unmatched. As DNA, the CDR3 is TGTGCCAGCAGCCGGACTAGCGCGACCTACGAGCAGTACTTC. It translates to CASSRTSATYEQYF.

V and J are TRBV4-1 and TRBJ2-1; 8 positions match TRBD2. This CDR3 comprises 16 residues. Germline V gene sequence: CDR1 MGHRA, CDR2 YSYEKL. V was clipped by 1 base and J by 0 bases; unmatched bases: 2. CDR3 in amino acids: CASSQAGTSSYNEQFF. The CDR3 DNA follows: TGCGCCAGCAGCCAAGCCGGGACTAGCTCCTACAATGAGCAGTTCTTC.

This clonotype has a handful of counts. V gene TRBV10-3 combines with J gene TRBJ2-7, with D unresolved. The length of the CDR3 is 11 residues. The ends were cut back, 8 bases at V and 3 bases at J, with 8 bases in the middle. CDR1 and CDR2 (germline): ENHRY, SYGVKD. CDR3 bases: TGTGCCATCGGCAACATCTACGAGCAGTACTTC. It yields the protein CAIGNIYEQYF.

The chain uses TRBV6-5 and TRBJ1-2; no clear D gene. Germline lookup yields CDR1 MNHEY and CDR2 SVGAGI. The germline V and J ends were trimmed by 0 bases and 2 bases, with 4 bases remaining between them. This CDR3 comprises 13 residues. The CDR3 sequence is CASSYSENYGYTF. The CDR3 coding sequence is TGTGCCAGCAGTTACTCTGAGAACTATGGCTACACCTTC.